This TCR beta chain was recorded in a study of long-term antiretroviral therapy in people with HIV. The V gene's germline CDR1 is MNHEY and CDR2 SVGAGI. The CDR3 contains 15 residues. V lost 2 bases, J lost 0 bases, and 11 bases lay in between. With regard to this clone: The antigen is undetermined.

At survey level, the immunoSEQ assay was run in its v3.0 version. TCRdb's table, derived via immunoSEQ multiplex PCR, lists solely in-frame clones and lacks some. The sample shows around 15,000 clones, 60% to 80% of them seen only once. Study-wide points: Against controls, HIV repertoires showed narrower ranges of CDR3 length. The blood, collected between the mid-2000s and the late 2010s, was possibly taken under older ART regimens. Post-ART diversity increased but stayed below transplant donor controls.

The sequencing here drew on unsorted PBMCs, taken 1.5 years before starting antiretroviral therapy. This chain joins TRBV6-5 and TRBJ2-7; D possibly corresponds to TRBD1 (6 bases). The TCR sequence derives from a woman in her forties or fifties with HIV. CDR3 in amino acids: CASSYGGHGSYEQYV. The CDR3 DNA sequence: TGTGCCAGCAGTTACGGGGGCCATGGCTCCTACGAGCAGTACGTC.